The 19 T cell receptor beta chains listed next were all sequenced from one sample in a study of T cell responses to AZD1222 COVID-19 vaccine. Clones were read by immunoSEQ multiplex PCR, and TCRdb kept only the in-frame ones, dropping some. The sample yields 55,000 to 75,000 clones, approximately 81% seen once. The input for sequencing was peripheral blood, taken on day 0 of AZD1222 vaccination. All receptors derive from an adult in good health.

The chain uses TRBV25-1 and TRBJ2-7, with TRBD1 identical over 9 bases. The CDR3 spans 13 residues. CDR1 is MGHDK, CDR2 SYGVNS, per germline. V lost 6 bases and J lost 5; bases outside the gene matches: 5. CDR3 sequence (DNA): TGTGCCAGCAGCCGGGACAGGGCCCACGAGCAGTACTTC. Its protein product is CASSRDRAHEQYF.

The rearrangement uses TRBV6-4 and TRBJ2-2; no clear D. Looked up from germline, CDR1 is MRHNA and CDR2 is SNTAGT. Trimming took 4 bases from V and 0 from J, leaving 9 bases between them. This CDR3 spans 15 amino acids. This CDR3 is CASSATQANTGELFF. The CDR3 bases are TGTGCCAGCAGTGCAACCCAAGCGAACACCGGGGAGCTGTTTTTT.

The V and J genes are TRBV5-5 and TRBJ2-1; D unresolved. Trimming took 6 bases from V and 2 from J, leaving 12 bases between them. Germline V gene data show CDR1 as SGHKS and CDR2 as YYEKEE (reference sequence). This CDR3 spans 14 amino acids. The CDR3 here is CASTPDGAYNEQFF. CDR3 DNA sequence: TGTGCCAGCACTCCGGATGGAGCCTACAATGAGCAGTTCTTC.

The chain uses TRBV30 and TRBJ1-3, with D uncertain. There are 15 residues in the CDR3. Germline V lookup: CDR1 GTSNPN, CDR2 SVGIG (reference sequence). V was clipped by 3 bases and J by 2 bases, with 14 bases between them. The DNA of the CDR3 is TGTGCCTGGAGACCCCTCGGGGAAGCTGGAAACACCATATATTTT. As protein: CAWRPLGEAGNTIYF.

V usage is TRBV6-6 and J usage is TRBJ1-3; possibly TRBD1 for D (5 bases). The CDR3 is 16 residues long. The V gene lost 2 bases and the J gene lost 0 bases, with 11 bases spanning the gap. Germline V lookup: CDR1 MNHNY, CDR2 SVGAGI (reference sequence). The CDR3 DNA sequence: TGTGCCAGCAGTTACGCGGACACAAGCTCTGGAAACACCATATATTTT. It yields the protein CASSYADTSSGNTIYF.

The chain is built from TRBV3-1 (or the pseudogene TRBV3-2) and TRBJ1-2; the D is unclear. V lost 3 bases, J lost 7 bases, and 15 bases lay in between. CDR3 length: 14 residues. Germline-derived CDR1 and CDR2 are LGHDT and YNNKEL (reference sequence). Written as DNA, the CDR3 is TGTGCCAGCAGCCATGGTCTAGGGCGGGGTGGCTACACCTTC. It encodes CASSHGLGRGGYTF.

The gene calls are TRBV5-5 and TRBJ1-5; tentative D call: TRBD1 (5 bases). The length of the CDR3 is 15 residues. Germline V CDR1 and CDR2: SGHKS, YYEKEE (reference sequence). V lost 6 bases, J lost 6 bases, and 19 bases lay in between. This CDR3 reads CASNQGVEVGQPQHF. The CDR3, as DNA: TGTGCCAGCAACCAGGGAGTGGAGGTTGGTCAGCCCCAGCATTTT.

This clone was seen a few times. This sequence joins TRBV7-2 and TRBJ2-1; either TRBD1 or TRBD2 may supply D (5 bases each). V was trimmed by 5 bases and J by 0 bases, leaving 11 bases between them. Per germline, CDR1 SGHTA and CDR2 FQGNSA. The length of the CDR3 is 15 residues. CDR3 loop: CASSPKGSSYNEQFF. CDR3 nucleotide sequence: TGTGCCAGCAGCCCCAAGGGGAGCTCCTACAATGAGCAGTTCTTC. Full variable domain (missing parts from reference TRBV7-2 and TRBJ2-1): GAGVSQSPSNKVTEKGKDVELRCDPISGHTALYWYRQSLGQGLEFLIYFQGNSAPDKSGLPSDRFSAERTGGSVSTLTIQRTQQEDSAVYLCASSPKGSSYNEQFFGPGTRLTVL.

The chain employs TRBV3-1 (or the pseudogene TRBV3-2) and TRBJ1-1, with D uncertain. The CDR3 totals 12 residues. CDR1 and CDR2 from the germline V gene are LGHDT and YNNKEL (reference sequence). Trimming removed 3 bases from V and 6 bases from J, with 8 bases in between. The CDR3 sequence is CASSHGDSEAFF. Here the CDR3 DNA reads TGTGCCAGCAGCCATGGAGATTCTGAAGCTTTCTTT.

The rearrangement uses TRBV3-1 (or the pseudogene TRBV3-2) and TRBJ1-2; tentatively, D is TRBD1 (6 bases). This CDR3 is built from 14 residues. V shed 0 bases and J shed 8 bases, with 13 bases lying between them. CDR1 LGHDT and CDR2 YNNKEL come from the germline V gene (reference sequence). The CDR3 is CASSQDGGQGGYTF. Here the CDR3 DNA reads TGTGCCAGCAGCCAAGATGGGGGGCAGGGAGGCTACACCTTC.

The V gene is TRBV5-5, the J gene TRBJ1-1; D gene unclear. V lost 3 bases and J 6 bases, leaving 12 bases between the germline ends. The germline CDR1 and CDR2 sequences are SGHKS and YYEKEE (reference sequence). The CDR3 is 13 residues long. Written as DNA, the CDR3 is TGTGCCAGCAGCTCCCTCGTGGAGTCTGAAGCTTTCTTT. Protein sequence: CASSSLVESEAFF.

In DNA form, the CDR3 reads TGTGCCAGCAGCTTAGAGGCGGGAGCGGGGGAGCAGTACTTC. Protein product: CASSLEAGAGEQYF. This rearrangement joins TRBV7-6 to TRBJ2-7, with 7 bases lining up with TRBD2. The CDR3 spans 14 residues. From germline, CDR1 is SGHVS and CDR2 FNYEAQ. J lost 7 bases, V lost 1 base, and 7 bases had no gene match.

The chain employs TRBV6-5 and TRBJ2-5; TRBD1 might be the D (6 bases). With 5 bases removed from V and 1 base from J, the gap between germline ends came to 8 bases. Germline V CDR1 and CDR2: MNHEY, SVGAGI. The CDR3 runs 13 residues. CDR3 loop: CASSMGAQETQYF. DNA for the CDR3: TGTGCCAGCAGTATGGGGGCCCAAGAGACCCAGTACTTC.

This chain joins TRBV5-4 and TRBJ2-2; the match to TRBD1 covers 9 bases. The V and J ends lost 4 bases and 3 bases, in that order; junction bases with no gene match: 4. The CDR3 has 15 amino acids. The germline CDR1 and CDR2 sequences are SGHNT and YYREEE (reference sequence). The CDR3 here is CASSNRGQYTGELFF. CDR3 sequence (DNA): TGTGCCAGCAGCAACAGGGGGCAGTACACCGGGGAGCTGTTTTTT.

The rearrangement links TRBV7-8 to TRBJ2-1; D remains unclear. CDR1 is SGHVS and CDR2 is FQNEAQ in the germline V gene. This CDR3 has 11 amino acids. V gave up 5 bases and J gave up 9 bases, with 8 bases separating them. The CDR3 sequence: CASSLAGEQFF. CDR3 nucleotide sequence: TGTGCCAGCAGCCTCGCAGGTGAGCAGTTCTTC. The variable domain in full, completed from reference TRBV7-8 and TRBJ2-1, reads GAGVSQSPRYKVAKRGQDVALRCDPISGHVSLFWYQQALGQGPEFLTYFQNEAQLDKSGLPSDRFFAERPEGSVSTLKIQRTQQEDSAVYLCASSLAGEQFFGPGTRLTVL.

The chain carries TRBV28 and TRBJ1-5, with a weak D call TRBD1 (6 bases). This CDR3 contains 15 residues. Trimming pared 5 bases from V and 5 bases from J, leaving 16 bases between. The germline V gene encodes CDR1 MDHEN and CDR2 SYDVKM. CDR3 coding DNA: TGTGCCAGCAGTGGTCTACAGGGTGACGATCAGCCCCAGCATTTT. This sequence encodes CASSGLQGDDQPQHF. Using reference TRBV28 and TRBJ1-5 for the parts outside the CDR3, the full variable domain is DVKVTQSSRYLVKRTGEKVFLECVQDMDHENMFWYRQDPGLGLRLIYFSYDVKMKEKGDIPEGYSVSREKKERFSLILESASTNQTSMYLCASSGLQGDDQPQHFGDGTRLSIL.

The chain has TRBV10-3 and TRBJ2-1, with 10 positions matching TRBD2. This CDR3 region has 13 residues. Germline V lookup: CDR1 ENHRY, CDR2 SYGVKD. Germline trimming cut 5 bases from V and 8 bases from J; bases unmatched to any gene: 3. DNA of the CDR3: TGTGCCATCAGTAAGCGGGAGGGGGATGAGCAGTTCTTC. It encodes CAISKREGDEQFF.

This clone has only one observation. The CDR3 loop is CASSIGLYNEQFF. CDR3 coding DNA: TGTGCCAGTAGTATAGGTCTATACAATGAGCAGTTCTTC. V usage is TRBV19 and J usage is TRBJ2-1; D gene uncertain. CDR1 and CDR2 from the germline V gene are LNHDA and SQIVND (reference sequence). V was trimmed by 1 base and J by 4 bases, leaving 5 bases between them. CDR3 length: 13 amino acids.

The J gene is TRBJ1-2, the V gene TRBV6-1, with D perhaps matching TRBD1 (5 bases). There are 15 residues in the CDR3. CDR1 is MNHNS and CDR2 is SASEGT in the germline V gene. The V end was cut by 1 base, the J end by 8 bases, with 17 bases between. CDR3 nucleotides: TGTGCCAGCAGTGAAGTATTCCAGGGAGGGAGGGGCTACACCTTC. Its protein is CASSEVFQGGRGYTF.